The T cell receptor beta chain under discussion was sequenced for a study of blood T cell repertoires in COVID-19. On the study more broadly: Spain, Italy and the United States supplied samples that represented acute and convalescent COVID-19. From T cells, B-cell-depleted T cells, or PBMCs came the material, which was cDNA or gDNA.

Germline values: CDR1 MNHNY, CDR2 SVGAGI (reference sequence). The CDR3 spans 14 residues. Trimming took 3 bases from V and 0 from J, leaving 6 bases between them. For this clone: Within the sample, other DNA sequences also encode this same CDR3.

TCRdb's copy holds only in-frame clones and misses some; the assay was immunoSEQ multiplex PCR. The table lists under 150,000 clones, approximately 77% of them singletons. The clonotype comes from a man older than 75 with acute or convalescent COVID-19. Material for sequencing was peripheral blood. The rearrangement links TRBV6-6 to TRBJ1-3; D not resolved. The CDR3 protein is CASSYSSSGNTIYF. As DNA, the CDR3 is TGTGCCAGCAGTTATTCGTCCTCTGGAAACACCATATATTTT.